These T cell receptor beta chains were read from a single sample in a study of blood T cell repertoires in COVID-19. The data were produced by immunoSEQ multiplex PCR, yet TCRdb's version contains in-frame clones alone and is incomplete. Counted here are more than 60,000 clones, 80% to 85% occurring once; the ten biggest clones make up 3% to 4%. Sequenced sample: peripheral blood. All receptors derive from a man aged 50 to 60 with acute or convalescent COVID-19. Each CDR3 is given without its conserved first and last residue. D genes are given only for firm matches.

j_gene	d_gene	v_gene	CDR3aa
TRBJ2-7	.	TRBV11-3	ASSLSVEQY
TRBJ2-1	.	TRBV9	ASSVLGERYNEQF
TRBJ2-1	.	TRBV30	AWSVGGGSLIDEQF
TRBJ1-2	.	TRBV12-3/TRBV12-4	ASSPTEYGYT
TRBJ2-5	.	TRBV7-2	ASSLGLQGGETQY
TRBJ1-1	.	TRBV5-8	ASSLGSNTEAF
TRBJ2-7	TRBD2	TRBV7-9	ASTKAGRYEQY
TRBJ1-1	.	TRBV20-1	SAGRNTEAF
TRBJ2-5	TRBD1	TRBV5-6	ASRNTGGETQY
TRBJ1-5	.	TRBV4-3	ASSQGGGIDQPQH
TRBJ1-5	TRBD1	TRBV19	ASKDTRDRVSQPQH
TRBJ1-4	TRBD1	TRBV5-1	ASSAYPGTGNTKLF
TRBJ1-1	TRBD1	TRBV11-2	ASSLVRTGNTEAF
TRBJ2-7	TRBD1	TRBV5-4	ASSLGTGADYEQY
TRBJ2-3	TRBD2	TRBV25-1	ASSERGAGTDTQY
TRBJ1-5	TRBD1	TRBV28	ASSPDREGGQPQH